Below are 3 T cell receptor beta chains sequenced from a single sample in a study of cytomegalovirus exposure and HLA in healthy donors. Using immunoSEQ multiplex PCR, the repertoire was profiled, and TCRdb retains in-frame clones only, with some absent. The profile covers tens of thousands of clones, with 80% to 90% appearing a single time and 3.5% to 4% taken by the ten largest. Sequenced sample: PBMCs. Receptors originate from a young woman in good health and CMV-seropositive.

This sequence joins TRBV2 and TRBJ1-4; TRBD1 is a possible D gene (5 bases). In germline, CDR1 is SNHLY, CDR2 FYNNEI. This CDR3 has 16 amino acids. V gave up 5 bases and J gave up 8 bases, with 21 bases separating them. CDR3 sequence (DNA): TGTGCCAGCAGTCCCGACGGGGCGGGATCTCGGGAAAAACTGTTTTTT. Its protein product is CASSPDGAGSREKLFF.

The chain employs TRBV19 and TRBJ2-7, with 9 bases aligning to TRBD1. Germline V gives CDR1 LNHDA, CDR2 SQIVND (reference sequence). The CDR3 contains 14 residues. V was clipped by 5 bases and J by 4 bases; unmatched bases: 6. Written as DNA, the CDR3 is TGTGCCAGTAGTGAGGGACAGGGTTATTACGAGCAGTACTTC. Its translation: CASSEGQGYYEQYF.

The J gene is TRBJ2-2, the V gene TRBV27; 10 bases match TRBD2. CDR3 length: 16 amino acids. Germline V CDR1 and CDR2: MNHEY, SMNVEV (reference sequence). Trimming took 6 bases from V and 0 from J; bases not matched to a gene: 4. The CDR3 nucleotides are TGTGCCAGCAGAATCGGACTAGCGGCGAACACCGGGGAGCTGTTTTTT. Its protein product is CASRIGLAANTGELFF.